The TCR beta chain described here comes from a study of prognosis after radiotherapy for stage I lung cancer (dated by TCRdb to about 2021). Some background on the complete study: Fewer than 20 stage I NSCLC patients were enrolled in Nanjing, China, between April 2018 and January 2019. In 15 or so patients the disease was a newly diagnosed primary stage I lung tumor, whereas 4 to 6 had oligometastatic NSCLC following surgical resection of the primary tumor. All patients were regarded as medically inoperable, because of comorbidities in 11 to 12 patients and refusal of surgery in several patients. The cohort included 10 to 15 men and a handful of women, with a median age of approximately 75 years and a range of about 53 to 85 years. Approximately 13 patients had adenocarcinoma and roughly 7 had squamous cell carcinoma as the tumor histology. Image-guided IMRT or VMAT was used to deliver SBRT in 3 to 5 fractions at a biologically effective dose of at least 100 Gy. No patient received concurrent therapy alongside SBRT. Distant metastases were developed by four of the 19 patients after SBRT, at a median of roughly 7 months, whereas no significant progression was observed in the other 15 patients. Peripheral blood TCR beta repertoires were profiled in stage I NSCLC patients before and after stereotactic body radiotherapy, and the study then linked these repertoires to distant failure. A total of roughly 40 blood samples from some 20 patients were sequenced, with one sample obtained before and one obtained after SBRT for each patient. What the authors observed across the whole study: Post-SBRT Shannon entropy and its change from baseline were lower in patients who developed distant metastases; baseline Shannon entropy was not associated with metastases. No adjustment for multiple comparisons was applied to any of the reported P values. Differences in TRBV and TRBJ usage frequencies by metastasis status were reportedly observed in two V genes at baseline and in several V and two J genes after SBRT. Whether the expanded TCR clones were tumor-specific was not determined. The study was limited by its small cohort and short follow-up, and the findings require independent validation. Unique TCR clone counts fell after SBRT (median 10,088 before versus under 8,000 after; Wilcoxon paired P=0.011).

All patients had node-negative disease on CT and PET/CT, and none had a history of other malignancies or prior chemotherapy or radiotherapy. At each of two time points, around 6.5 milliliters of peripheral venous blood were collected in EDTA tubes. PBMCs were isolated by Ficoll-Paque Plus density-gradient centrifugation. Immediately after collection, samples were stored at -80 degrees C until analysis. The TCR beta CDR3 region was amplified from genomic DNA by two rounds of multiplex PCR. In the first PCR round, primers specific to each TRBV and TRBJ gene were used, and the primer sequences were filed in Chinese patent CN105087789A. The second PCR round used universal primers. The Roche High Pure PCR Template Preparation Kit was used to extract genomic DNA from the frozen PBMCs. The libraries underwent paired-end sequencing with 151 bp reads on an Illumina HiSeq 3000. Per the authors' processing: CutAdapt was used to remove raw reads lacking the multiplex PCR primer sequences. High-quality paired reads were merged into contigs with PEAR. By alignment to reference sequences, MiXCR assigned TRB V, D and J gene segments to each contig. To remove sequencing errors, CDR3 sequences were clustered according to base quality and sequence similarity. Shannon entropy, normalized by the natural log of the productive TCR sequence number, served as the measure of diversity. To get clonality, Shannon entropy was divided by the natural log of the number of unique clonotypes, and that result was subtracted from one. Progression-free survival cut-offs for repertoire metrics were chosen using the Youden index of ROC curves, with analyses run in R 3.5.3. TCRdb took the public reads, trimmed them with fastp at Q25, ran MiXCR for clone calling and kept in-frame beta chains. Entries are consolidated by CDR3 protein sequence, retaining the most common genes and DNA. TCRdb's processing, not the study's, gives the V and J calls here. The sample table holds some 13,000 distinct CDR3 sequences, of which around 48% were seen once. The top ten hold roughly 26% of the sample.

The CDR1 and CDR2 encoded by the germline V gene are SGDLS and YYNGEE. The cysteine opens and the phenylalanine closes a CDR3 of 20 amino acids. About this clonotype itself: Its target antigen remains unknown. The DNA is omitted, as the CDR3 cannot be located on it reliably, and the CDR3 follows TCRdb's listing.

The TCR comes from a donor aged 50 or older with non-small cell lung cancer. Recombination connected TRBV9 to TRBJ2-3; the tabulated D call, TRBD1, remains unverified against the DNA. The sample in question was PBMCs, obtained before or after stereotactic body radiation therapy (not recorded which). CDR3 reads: CASSIYLCSTLGGATDTQYF.